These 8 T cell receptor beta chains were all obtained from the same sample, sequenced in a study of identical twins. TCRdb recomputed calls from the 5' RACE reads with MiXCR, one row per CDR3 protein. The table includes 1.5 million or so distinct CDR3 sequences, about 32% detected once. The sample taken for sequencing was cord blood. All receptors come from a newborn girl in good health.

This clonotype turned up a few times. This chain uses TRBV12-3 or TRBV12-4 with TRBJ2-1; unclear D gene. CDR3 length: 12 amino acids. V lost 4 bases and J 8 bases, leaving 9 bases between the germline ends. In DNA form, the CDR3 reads TGTGCCAGCAGTTCCGATGGACATGAGCAGTTCTTC. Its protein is CASSSDGHEQFF.

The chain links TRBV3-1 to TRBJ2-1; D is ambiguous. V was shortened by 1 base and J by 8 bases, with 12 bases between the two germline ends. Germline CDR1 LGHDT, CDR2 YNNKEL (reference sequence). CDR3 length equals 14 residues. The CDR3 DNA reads TGTGCCAGCAGCCAAGGTGTAGGTCCGGATGAGCAGTTCTTC. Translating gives CASSQGVGPDEQFF.

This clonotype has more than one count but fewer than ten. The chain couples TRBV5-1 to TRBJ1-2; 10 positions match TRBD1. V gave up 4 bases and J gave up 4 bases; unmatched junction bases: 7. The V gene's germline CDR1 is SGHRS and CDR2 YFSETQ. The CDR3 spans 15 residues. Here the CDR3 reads CASSPGTGEPYGYTF. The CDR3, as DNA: TGCGCCAGCAGCCCCGGGACAGGGGAACCCTATGGCTACACCTTC.

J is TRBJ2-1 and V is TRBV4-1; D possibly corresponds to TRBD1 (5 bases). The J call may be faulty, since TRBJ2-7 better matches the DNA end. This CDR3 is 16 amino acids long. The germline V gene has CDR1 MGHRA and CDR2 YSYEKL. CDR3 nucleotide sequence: TGCGCCAGCAGCCAAGGTCCTAGGGGTACGGCTAATGAGCAGTACTTC. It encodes CASSQGPRGTANEQYF.

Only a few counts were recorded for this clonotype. CDR3 nucleotide sequence: TGTGCCAGCAGCTTAGTGGGCTACCTCACAGATACGCAGTATTTT. Protein: CASSLVGYLTDTQYF. This sequence joins TRBV11-2 and TRBJ2-3; D remains unclear. Germline V gene lookup returns CDR1 SGHAT and CDR2 FQNNGV. Deletions cut 1 base from V and 2 bases from J, with 10 bases between. This CDR3 is 15 amino acids long.

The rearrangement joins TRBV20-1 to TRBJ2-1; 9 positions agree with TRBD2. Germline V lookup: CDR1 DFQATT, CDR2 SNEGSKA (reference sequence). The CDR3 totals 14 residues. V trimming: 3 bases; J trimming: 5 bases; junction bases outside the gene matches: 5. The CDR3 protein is CSASGTSRNNEQFF. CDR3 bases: TGCAGTGCTAGCGGGACTAGCAGAAACAATGAGCAGTTCTTC.

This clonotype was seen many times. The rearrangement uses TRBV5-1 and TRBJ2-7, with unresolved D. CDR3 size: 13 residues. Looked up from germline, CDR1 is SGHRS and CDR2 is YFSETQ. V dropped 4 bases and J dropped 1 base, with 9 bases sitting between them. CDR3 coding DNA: TGCGCCAGCAGCGATAGACAATCCTACGAGCAGTACTTC. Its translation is CASSDRQSYEQYF.

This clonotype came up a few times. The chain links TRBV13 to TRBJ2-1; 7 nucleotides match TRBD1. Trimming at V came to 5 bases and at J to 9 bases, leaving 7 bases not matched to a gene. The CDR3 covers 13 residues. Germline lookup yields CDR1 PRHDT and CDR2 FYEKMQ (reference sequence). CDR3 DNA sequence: TGTGCCAGCAGCCCCCCTAGGGGGCTTGAGCAGTTCTTC. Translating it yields CASSPPRGLEQFF.